The clone carrying this TCR beta chain showed up just a few times. Antigen unknown. The Oncomine TCR Beta short-read assay generated sequence data from the DNA of cultured CD4+ T cells. Each CDR3 protein is one row after TCRdb ran MiXCR on the PCR reads. The sample holds just under 20,000 distinct CDR3 sequences, roughly 71% seen once. From germline, CDR1 is MNHEY and CDR2 SMNVEV (reference sequence). The V end lost 6 bases, the J end lost 5 bases, and 11 bases lay between the germline ends. There are 14 residues in the CDR3. These data are taken from a study of vaccination and CD4 T cells after COVID-19. The sample's treatment: roughly 10-day PBMC culture with coronavirus spike peptide pools or control peptides (ViraFEST assay). Following expansion of antigen-specific T cells with peptide pools, ViraFEST then sequenced TCRs.

The chain couples TRBV27 to TRBJ1-6; D remains unclear. The sequenced sample consisted of CD4+ T cells from blood, cultured in vitro. This clonotype was obtained from a human donor who had recovered from COVID-19. The CDR3 DNA follows: TGTGCCAGCAGGACAAGGCGGGATAATTCACCCCTCCACTTT. Translated: CASRTRRDNSPLHF.